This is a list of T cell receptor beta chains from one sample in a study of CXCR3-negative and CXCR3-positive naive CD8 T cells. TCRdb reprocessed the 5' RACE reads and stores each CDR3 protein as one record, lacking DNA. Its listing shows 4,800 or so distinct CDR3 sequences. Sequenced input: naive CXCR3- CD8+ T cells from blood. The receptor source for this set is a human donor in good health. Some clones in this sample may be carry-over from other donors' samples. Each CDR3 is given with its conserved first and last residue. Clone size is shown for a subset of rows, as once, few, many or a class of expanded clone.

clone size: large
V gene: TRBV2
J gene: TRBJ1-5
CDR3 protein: CASSVYEGRQPQHF

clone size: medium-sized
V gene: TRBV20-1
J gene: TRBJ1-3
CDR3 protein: CSASTGTVGNTIYF

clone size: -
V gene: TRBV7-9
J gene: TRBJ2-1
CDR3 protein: CASARGDNEQFF

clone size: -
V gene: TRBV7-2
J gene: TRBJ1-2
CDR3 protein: CASEPGGQGNYGYTF

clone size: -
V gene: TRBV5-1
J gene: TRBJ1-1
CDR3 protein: CASSLNGVIEAFF

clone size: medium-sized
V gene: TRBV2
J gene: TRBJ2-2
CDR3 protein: CASSRTGSNTGELFF

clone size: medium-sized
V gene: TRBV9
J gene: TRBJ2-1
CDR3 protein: CASSGSGGYNEQFF

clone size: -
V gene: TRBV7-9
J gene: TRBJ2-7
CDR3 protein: CASRPPGQIYEQYF

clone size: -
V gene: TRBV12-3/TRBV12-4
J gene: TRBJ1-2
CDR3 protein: CASNLGDRSYGYTF

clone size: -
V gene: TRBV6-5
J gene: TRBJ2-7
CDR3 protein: CASSYGPYEQYF

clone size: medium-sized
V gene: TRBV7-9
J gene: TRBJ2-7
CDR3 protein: CASSPPSYEQYF

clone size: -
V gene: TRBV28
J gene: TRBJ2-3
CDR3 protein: CASSLPGLAGVTDTQYF

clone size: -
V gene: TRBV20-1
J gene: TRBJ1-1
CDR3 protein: CSASPGQFTEAFF

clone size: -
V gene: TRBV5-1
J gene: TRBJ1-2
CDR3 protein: CASSLEDEQATIYGYTF

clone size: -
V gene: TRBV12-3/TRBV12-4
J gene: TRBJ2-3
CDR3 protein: CASIGTSDDTQYF

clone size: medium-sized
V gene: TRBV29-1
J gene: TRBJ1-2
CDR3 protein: CSVEDPASNYGYTF

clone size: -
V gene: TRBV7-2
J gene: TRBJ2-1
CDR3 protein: CASSLDGWGLNEQFF

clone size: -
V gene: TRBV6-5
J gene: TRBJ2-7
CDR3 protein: CASSYGTGVYEQYF

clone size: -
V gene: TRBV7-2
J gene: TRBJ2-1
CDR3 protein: CASSLDSRPAHEQFF

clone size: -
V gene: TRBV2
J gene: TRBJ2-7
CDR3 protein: CASSEVRDRSYEQYF

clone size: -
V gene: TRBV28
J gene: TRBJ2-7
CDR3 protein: CASSLGRRKYEQYF

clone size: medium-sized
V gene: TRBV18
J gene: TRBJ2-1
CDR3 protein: CASSPGPSSGRYNEQFF

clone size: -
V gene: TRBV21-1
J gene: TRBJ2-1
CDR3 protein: CASSLRTSGMDEQFF

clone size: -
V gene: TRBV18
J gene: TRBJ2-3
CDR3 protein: CASSGAGGTDTQYF

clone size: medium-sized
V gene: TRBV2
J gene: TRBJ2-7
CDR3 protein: CASSAEGPHYEQYF

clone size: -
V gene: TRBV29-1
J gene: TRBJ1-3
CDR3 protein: CSVLDGTRSSGNTIYF

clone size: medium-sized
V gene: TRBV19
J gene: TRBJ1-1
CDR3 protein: CASSIAALRAFF

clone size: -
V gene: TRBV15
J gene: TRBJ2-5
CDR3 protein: CATRRRGGETQYF

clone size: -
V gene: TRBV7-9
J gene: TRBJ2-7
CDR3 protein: CASSQEASGFSSYEQYF

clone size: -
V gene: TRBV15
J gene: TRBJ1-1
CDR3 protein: CATSPSKTGHTEAFF

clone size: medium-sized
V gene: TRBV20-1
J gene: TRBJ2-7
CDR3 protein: CSARTSGSYEQYF

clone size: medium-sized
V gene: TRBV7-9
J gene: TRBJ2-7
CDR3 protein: CASSSPVGYEQYF

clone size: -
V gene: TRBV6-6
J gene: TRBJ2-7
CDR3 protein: CASRGAETPLEQYF

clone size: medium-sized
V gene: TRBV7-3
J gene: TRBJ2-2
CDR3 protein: CASSWGQSTGELFF

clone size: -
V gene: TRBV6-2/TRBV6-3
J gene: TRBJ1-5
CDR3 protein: CATSEGYAGPQHF

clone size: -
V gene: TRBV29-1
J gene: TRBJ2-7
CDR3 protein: CSGRDGPYEQYF

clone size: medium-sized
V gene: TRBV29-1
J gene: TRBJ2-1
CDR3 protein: CSVEGDRELYNEQFF

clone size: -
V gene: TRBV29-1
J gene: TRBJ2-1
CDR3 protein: CSVEQGAGYNEQFF

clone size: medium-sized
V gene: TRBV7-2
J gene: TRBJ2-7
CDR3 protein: CASSYTPGQGTYEQYF

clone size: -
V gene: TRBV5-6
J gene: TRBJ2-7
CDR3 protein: CASLTTGTYEQYF

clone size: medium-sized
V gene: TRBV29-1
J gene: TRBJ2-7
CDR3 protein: CSVPSGSSYEQYF

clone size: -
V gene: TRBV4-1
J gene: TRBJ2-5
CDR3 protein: CASSQDASGSLETQYF

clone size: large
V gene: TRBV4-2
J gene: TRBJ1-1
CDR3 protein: CASSRKDGAVTEAFF

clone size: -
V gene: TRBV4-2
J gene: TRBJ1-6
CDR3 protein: CASSQDGGTGSYNSPLHF

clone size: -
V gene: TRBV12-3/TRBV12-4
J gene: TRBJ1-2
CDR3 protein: CASSRTGQGFPDGYTF

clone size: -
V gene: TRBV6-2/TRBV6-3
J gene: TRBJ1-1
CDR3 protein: CASIHRDRNTEAFF

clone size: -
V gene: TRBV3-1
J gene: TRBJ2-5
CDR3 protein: CASSRDISLQGETQYF

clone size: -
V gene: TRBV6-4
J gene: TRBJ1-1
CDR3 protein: CASRRDSMNTEAFF

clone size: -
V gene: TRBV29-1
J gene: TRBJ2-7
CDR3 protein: CSVEDVRANSYEQYF

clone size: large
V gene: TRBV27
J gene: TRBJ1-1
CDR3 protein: CASRPAGGWTEAFF

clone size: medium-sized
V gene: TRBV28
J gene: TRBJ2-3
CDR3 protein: CASSLPLPSSGASTDTQYF

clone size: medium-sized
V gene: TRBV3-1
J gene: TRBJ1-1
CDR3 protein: CASSLNRYMNTEAFF

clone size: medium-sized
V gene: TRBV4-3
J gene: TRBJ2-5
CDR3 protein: CASSPQGRGETQYF

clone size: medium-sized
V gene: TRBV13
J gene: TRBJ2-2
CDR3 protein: CASRHTPSAGELFF

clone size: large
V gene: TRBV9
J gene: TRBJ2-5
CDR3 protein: CASSEIAGPETQYF